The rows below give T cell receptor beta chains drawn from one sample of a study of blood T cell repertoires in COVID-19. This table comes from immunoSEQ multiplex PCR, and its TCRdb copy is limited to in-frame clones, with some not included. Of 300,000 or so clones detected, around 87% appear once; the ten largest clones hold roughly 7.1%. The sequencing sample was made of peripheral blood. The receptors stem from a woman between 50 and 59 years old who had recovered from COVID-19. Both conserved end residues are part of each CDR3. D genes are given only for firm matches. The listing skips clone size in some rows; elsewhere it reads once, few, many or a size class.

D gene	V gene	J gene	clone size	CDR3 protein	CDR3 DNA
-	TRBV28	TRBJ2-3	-	CATNGAVTDTQYF	TGTGCCACGAACGGAGCAGTCACAGATACGCAGTATTTT
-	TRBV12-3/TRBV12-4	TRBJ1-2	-	CASSFGGRGYTF	TGTGCCAGCAGTTTCGGGGGGCGAGGCTACACCTTC
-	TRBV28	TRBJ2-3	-	CASSRRGVRSGTQYF	TGTGCCAGCAGCCGCCGCGGGGTGAGGAGCGGTACGCAGTATTTT
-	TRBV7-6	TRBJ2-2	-	CASSINRAPGGELFF	TGTGCCAGCAGCATCAACAGGGCCCCGGGCGGGGAGCTGTTTTTT
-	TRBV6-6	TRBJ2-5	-	CASSFRGETQYF	TGTGCCAGCAGTTTTAGGGGGGAGACCCAGTACTTC
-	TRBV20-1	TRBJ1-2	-	CSASQGAYGYTF	TGCAGTGCTAGTCAGGGTGCCTATGGCTACACCTTC
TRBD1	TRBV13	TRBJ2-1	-	CASSSAGTGASNEQFF	TGTGCCAGCAGCTCCGCCGGGACAGGGGCCTCCAATGAGCAGTTCTTC
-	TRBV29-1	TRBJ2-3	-	CSVEDLGGDLDTQYF	TGCAGCGTTGAAGATTTGGGGGGAGATTTAGATACGCAGTATTTT
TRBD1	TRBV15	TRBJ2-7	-	CATSPGQGYEQYF	TGTGCCACCAGTCCCGGACAGGGGTACGAGCAGTACTTC
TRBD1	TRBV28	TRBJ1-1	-	CASSSLRGQGPTEAFF	TGTGCCAGCAGTTCATTAAGGGGACAGGGACCCACTGAAGCTTTCTTT
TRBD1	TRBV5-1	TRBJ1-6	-	CASSLETGRGNSPLHF	TGCGCCAGCAGCTTGGAGACAGGGAGAGGTAATTCACCCCTCCACTTT
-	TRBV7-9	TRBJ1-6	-	CASSKTEGVDSPLHF	TGTGCCAGCAGCAAGACGGAGGGAGTCGATTCACCCCTCCACTTT
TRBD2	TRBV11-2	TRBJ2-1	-	CASIHTSGNYNEQFF	TGTGCCAGCATCCATACTAGCGGAAACTACAATGAGCAGTTCTTC
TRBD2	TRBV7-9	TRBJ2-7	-	CASSPQKVSSGGPYEQYF	TGTGCCAGCAGCCCCCAGAAAGTTTCTAGCGGGGGCCCTTACGAGCAGTACTTC
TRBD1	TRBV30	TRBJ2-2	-	CAWSGQGAGELFF	TGTGCCTGGAGCGGACAGGGGGCCGGGGAGCTGTTTTTT
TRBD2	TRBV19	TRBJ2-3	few	CASKSLAGSDTQYF	TGTGCCAGTAAATCACTAGCGGGGTCCGATACGCAGTATTTT
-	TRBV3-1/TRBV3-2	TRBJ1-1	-	CASSQGRQILASEAFF	TGTGCCAGCAGCCAAGGTCGACAGATCTTGGCTTCTGAAGCTTTCTTT
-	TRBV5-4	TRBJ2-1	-	CASSTADSYNEQFF	TGTGCCAGCAGCACAGCGGATTCTTACAATGAGCAGTTCTTC
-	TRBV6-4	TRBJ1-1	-	CASSDSMSQPRVF	TGTGCCAGCAGTGACTCGATGTCCCAGCCCAGGGTGTTT
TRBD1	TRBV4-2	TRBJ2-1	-	CASSQVGGTGTSEQFF	TGTGCCAGCAGCCAAGTAGGGGGGACAGGTACAAGTGAGCAGTTCTTC